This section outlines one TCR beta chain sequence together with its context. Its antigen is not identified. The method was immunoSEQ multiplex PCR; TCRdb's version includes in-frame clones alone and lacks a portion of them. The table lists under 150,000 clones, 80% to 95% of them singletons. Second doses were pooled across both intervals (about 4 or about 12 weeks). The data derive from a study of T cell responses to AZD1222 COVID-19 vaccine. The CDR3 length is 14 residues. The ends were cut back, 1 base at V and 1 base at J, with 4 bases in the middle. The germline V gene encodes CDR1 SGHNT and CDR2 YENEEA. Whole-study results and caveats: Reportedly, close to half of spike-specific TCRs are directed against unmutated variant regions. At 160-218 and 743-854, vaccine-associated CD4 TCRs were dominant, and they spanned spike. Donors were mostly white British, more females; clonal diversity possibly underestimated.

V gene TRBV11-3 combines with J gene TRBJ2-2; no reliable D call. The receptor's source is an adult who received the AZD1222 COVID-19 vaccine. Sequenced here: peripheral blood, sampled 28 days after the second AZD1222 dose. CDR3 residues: CASSLGQNTGELFF. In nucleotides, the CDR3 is TGTGCCAGCAGCTTAGGCCAGAACACCGGGGAGCTGTTTTTT. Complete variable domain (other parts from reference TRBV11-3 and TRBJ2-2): EAGVVQSPRYKIIEKKQPVAFWCNPISGHNTLYWYLQNLGQGPELLIRYENEEAVDDSQLPKDRFSAERLKGVDSTLKIQPAELGDSAVYLCASSLGQNTGELFFGEGSRLTVL.